A single TCR beta chain is shown here with its context. This entry comes from a study of blood T cell repertoires in COVID-19. Study-level background: From the United States, Italy and Spain came samples of acute and convalescent COVID-19. Sample material is recorded as cDNA or gDNA derived from T cells, B-cell-depleted T cells, or PBMCs.

Germline CDR1 reads MNHEY; CDR2 reads SVGAGI. V trimming: 0 bases; J trimming: 4 bases; junction bases outside the gene matches: 2. CDR3 length: 15 residues. Original processing notes: Scientists estimated how many nucleated cells there were by amplifying reference gene primers. Clones were sequenced by immunoSEQ multiplex PCR, and TCRdb holds only the in-frame ones, with some missing. V, J and clone size were drawn from that table, and D and trimming were deduced from the DNA. The data contain about 72,000 clones, 70% to 90% of them singletons. Specimen: peripheral blood. The chain links TRBV6-5 to TRBJ2-7, with 11 bases matching TRBD2. This receptor was obtained from a man aged 65 to 79 with active or convalescent COVID-19. The CDR3 DNA sequence: TGTGCCAGCAGTTACTCACTAGCGGGAGTATACGAGCAGTACTTC. Its protein product is CASSYSLAGVYEQYF.